These 16 T cell receptor beta chains were sequenced from one sample in a study of blood T cells in healthy people across ages. The use of a sample-barcoded 5' primer and a J-beta primer mix characterized a second PCR of about 6 to 11 cycles. Each CDR3 protein is one row after TCRdb ran MiXCR on the 5' RACE reads. The sample has about 640,000 distinct CDR3 sequences, roughly 58% seen once; the top ten hold 35% to 40%. The sample comprised blood. Receptors originate from a man aged 60 to 75 in good health.

This chain links TRBV3-1 with TRBJ1-1; D unclear. Trimming took 1 base from V and 7 from J, leaving 7 bases between them. This CDR3 is built from 12 residues. The V gene's germline CDR1 is LGHDT and CDR2 YNNKEL (reference sequence). CDR3 DNA: TGTGCCAGCAGCCAAGGCCAGCTTGAAGCTTTCTTT. It yields the protein CASSQGQLEAFF.

There are a few counts of this clonotype. V usage is TRBV20-1 and J usage is TRBJ2-5; 7 nucleotides align to TRBD1. V lost 0 bases to trimming and J lost 11 bases; unmatched junction nucleotides: 15. There are 15 residues in the CDR3. From germline, CDR1 is DFQATT and CDR2 SNEGSKA (reference sequence). The chain's CDR3 is CSARDPPDREGEQYF. In DNA, the CDR3 is TGCAGTGCTAGAGACCCCCCCGACAGGGAAGGGGAGCAGTACTTC.

With respect to this clonotype: At one end the junction does not follow the germline gene, possibly because of a read error. The V gene is TRBV2, the J gene TRBJ2-7; D is ambiguous. Germline values: CDR1 SNHLY, CDR2 FYNNEI. The CDR3 spans 13 residues. The CDR3 DNA reads TGTGCCAGCAGCGAAGACAAGGTACTCCAGCAGTACTTC. Translated: CASSEDKVLQQYF.

This clonotype was seen a few times. V usage is TRBV7-2 and J usage is TRBJ1-3; 9 nucleotides agree with TRBD1. Germline V CDR1 and CDR2: SGHTA, FQGNSA. The trim removed 3 bases at V and 4 bases at J, leaving 10 bases unmatched. The CDR3 spans 17 residues. CDR3 protein: CASSLARGQGSGNTIYF. As DNA, the CDR3 is TGTGCCAGCAGCTTGGCCCGGGGACAGGGTTCAGGAAACACCATATATTTT.

The chain is built from TRBV3-1 and TRBJ2-7; D gene ambiguous. Between the trimmed V and J ends, which lost 2 bases and 0 bases, there was a span of 8 bases. This CDR3 region has 14 residues. Germline loops: CDR1 LGHDT, CDR2 YNNKEL (reference sequence). The CDR3: CASSQSTTSYEQYF. CDR3 sequence (DNA): TGTGCCAGCAGCCAATCCACTACCTCCTACGAGCAGTACTTC.

This clonotype was observed a few times. The chain uses TRBV5-1 and TRBJ2-7; 10 bases are shared with TRBD1. The CDR3 runs 14 residues. V lost 4 bases and J lost 5; bases outside the gene matches: 6. Germline assignment: CDR1 SGHRS and CDR2 YFSETQ. The CDR3 nucleotides read TGCGCCAGCAGCCTCATGGGACAGGGGAACGAGCAGTACTTC. Translation gives CASSLMGQGNEQYF.

The V call is TRBV11-2, the J call TRBJ2-5; D may be TRBD1 (6 bases). V shed 2 bases and J shed 2 bases, with 12 bases lying between them. This CDR3 is 15 amino acids long. Germline V gene sequence: CDR1 SGHAT, CDR2 FQNNGV. CDR3 bases: TGTGCCAGCAGCTTAAATCCAGGGACACAAGAGACCCAGTACTTC. Amino acid sequence: CASSLNPGTQETQYF.

V and J are TRBV19 and TRBJ2-1, with 8 bases identical to TRBD1. This CDR3 region has 15 residues. After removal of 6 bases from V and 8 bases from J, the junction contained 12 bases not matched to a gene. Germline loops: CDR1 LNHDA, CDR2 SQIVND (reference sequence). DNA of the CDR3: TGTGCCAGTAGGAAAGCATCAGGGGGCTGGGATGAGCAGTTCTTC. It specifies CASRKASGGWDEQFF.

This chain connects TRBV20-1 to TRBJ2-5, with TRBD2 matching over 11 bases. The CDR3 spans 14 residues. Germline V gives CDR1 DFQATT, CDR2 SNEGSKA (reference sequence). The ends lost 3 bases at V and 2 bases at J; junction bases unmatched: 2. CDR3 DNA sequence: TGCAGTGCTAGCGGGACTAGCGGACAAGAGACCCAGTACTTC. Its translation: CSASGTSGQETQYF.

The chain is built from TRBV9 and TRBJ2-5; 10 bases line up with TRBD1. The DNA end favors TRBJ2-7, so the J call may be wrong. The CDR3 runs 15 residues. Germline V gene data show CDR1 as SGDLS and CDR2 as YYNGEE. In nucleotides, the CDR3 is TGTGCCAGCAGCGTAGGCGGGACAGGGGCCTACGAGCAGTACTTC. Translating it yields CASSVGGTGAYEQYF.

The chain couples TRBV4-1 to TRBJ2-6, with 7 bases aligning to TRBD2. V lost 1 base and J lost 4; bases outside the gene matches: 7. The CDR3 sequence is 17 residues long. CDR1 MGHRA and CDR2 YSYEKL come from the germline V gene. The CDR3 nucleotides read TGCGCCAGCAGCCAAGCCAGGGCGGGACTAGGGGCCAACGTCCTGACTTTC. Protein: CASSQARAGLGANVLTF.

The gene calls are TRBV28 and TRBJ1-1; unclear D gene. This CDR3 is built from 11 residues. CDR1 and CDR2 from the germline V gene are MDHEN and SYDVKM. The germline V and J ends were trimmed by 6 bases and 10 bases, with 12 bases remaining between them. The CDR3 region is CASSPGLGAFF. CDR3 in DNA: TGTGCCAGCAGCCCAGGCCTAGGAGCTTTCTTT.

This clonotype was observed a few times. The chain has TRBV25-1 and TRBJ2-5; D possibly corresponds to TRBD1 (7 bases). The CDR3 covers 13 residues. Germline CDR1 is MGHDK and CDR2 is SYGVNS. With 7 bases removed from V and 1 base from J, the gap between germline ends came to 10 bases. CDR3 residues: CASTQGGQETQYF. In DNA form, the CDR3 reads TGTGCCAGCACTCAGGGGGGCCAAGAGACCCAGTACTTC.

This chain links TRBV29-1 with TRBJ1-2; D perhaps matches TRBD1 (5 bases). V was trimmed by 4 bases and J by 4 bases, leaving 10 bases between them. This CDR3 contains 12 residues. CDR1 is SQVTM and CDR2 is ANQGSEA in the germline V gene. The CDR3 coding sequence is TGCAGCGTTGGACAGTCCGCCTATGGCTACACCTTC. Amino acids: CSVGQSAYGYTF. Using reference TRBV29-1 and TRBJ1-2 for the parts outside the CDR3, the full variable domain is SAVISQKPSRDICQRGTSLTIQCQVDSQVTMMFWYRQQPGQSLTLIATANQGSEATYESGFVIDKFPISRPNLTFSTLTVSNMSPEDSSIYLCSVGQSAYGYTFGSGTRLTVV.

The J gene is TRBJ1-2, the V gene TRBV11-2, with unresolved D. Trimming pared 4 bases from V and 7 bases from J, leaving 16 bases between. This CDR3 is 14 amino acids long. Germline CDR1 and CDR2: SGHAT and FQNNGV. The DNA of the CDR3 is TGTGCCAGCAGCTCGGCACTCTCGGCCTGTGGCTACACCTTC. Translated: CASSSALSACGYTF.

This clonotype was observed a handful of times. The J gene is TRBJ1-1, the V gene TRBV5-1; D not certain. The CDR3 has 15 amino acids. The V and J ends lost 0 bases and 4 bases respectively, with 13 bases between them. CDR1 is SGHRS and CDR2 is YFSETQ in the germline V gene. The CDR3 reads CASSLVGSRGTEAFF. The CDR3 DNA sequence: TGCGCCAGCAGCTTGGTCGGTAGTCGGGGCACTGAAGCTTTCTTT.